Shown below are 15 T cell receptor beta chains from a single sample sequenced in a study of PD-1 blockade in classical Hodgkin lymphoma. Described time point: newly diagnosed, previously untreated cHL patient sample. The assay was immunoSEQ multiplex PCR, and TCRdb's table has in-frame clones only and misses some. The sample consists of 15,000 to 20,000 clones, approximately 85% of them appearing once. Sequencing was done on a sample of peripheral blood mononuclear cells (PBMCs). Every receptor here comes from a human donor with classical Hodgkin lymphoma.

This chain joins TRBV19 and TRBJ2-1, with D perhaps matching TRBD2 (6 bases). This CDR3 comprises 13 residues. Looked up from germline, CDR1 is LNHDA and CDR2 is SQIVND (reference sequence). Trimming stripped 3 bases from V and 9 bases from J, with 12 bases between. The CDR3 here is CASSISRDVEQFF. The CDR3 DNA reads TGTGCCAGTAGTATCTCGCGGGACGTTGAGCAGTTCTTC.

The chain combines TRBV6-1 with TRBJ2-7, with 9 nucleotides matching TRBD2. V was clipped by 1 base and J by 2 bases; unmatched bases: 9. There are 17 residues in the CDR3. CDR1 is MNHNS, CDR2 SASEGT, per germline. The CDR3 sequence is CASSEEVGLAGTYEQYF. Here the CDR3 DNA reads TGTGCCAGCAGTGAAGAGGTTGGGCTAGCGGGGACCTACGAGCAGTACTTC.

This clone came up once. The chain links TRBV28 to TRBJ2-1; D remains ambiguous. This CDR3 is built from 16 residues. V gave up 3 bases and J gave up 6 bases, with 18 bases separating them. Germline V gene data show CDR1 as MDHEN and CDR2 as SYDVKM. CDR3 sequence: CASSFTGLLVGNEQFF. The CDR3 nucleotides are TGTGCCAGCAGTTTTACCGGTCTCCTAGTAGGCAATGAGCAGTTCTTC.

This clone was seen only a few times. The chain has TRBV7-2 and TRBJ2-7, with D possibly TRBD1 on 6 matching bases. The CDR3 is 15 amino acids. Germline CDR1 SGHTA, CDR2 FQGNSA. Trimming stripped 3 bases from V and 0 bases from J, with 12 bases between. The CDR3 protein is CASSFVQGHSYEQYF. In DNA form, the CDR3 reads TGTGCCAGCAGCTTTGTTCAGGGGCACTCCTACGAGCAGTACTTC.

CDR3 amino acids: CASSTGGEGYEQYF. The CDR3 DNA reads as TGTGCCAGTAGTACGGGGGGAGAGGGCTACGAGCAGTACTTC. The J gene is TRBJ2-7, the V gene TRBV19, with 7 bases fitting TRBD2. This CDR3 contains 14 residues. CDR1 is LNHDA, CDR2 SQIVND, per germline (reference sequence). The junction had 6 bases not matched to a gene; V was cut back by 4 bases and J by 3 bases.

V is TRBV9 and J is TRBJ2-1; 10 bases align to TRBD2. J was trimmed by 10 bases and V by 3 bases; bases with no gene match: 10. This CDR3 has 15 residues. Germline values: CDR1 SGDLS, CDR2 YYNGEE. CDR3 sequence reads: CASSGTLSSGGEQFF. The DNA of the CDR3 is TGTGCCAGCAGCGGGACCCTCTCTAGCGGGGGAGAGCAGTTCTTC.

V gene TRBV5-6 combines with J gene TRBJ1-4; 8 nucleotides agree with TRBD1. The J segment lost 8 bases and the V segment lost 4 bases, leaving 10 bases of the junction unmatched. The germline V gene encodes CDR1 SGHDT and CDR2 YYEEEE. The CDR3 extends over 15 amino acids. CDR3 DNA: TGTGCCAGCAGCCGCGGACAGGGCGGTCGGGAAAAACTGTTTTTT. As protein: CASSRGQGGREKLFF.

CDR3 nucleotide sequence: TGCGCCAGCAGCTTGGATGGGGGCAGCAATCAGCCCCAGCATTTT. Its translation is CASSLDGGSNQPQHF. The rearrangement links TRBV5-1 to TRBJ1-5; D is possibly TRBD1 (6 bases). V lost 0 bases to trimming and J lost 1 base, with 8 bases between them. The CDR3 spans 15 residues. In germline, CDR1 is SGHRS, CDR2 YFSETQ.

The V gene is TRBV19, the J gene TRBJ2-7, with D possibly TRBD1 on 6 matching bases. This CDR3 has 14 amino acids. Trimming cost V 3 bases and J 5 bases, with 14 bases left between them. Germline CDR1 is LNHDA and CDR2 is SQIVND (reference sequence). CDR3 nucleotide sequence: TGTGCCAGTAGTATCAGCAGGGGTACGGACGAGCAGTACTTC. Translation: CASSISRGTDEQYF. Full variable domain (missing parts from reference TRBV19 and TRBJ2-7): DGGITQSPKYLFRKEGQNVTLSCEQNLNHDAMYWYRQDPGQGLRLIYYSQIVNDFQKGDIAEGYSVSREKKESFPLTVTSAQKNPTAFYLCASSISRGTDEQYFGPGTRLTVT.

The chain has TRBV5-1 and TRBJ2-1; 9 positions agree with TRBD2. CDR1 SGHRS and CDR2 YFSETQ come from the germline V gene. The CDR3 consists of 16 residues. With V trimmed by 3 bases and J by 3 bases, 7 bases remained unmatched. The CDR3 bases are TGCGCCAGCAGCTCGGCGACTAGCGGATTCTACAATGAGCAGTTCTTC. Translating gives CASSSATSGFYNEQFF.

The V call is TRBV15, the J call TRBJ1-5; D call uncertain. CDR1 is LNHNV, CDR2 YYDKDF, per germline (reference sequence). This CDR3 spans 16 amino acids. V lost 0 bases, J lost 3 bases, and 12 bases lay in between. The CDR3 DNA reads TGTGCCACCAGCAGAGACGGGCAGGTGGCCAATCAGCCCCAGCATTTT. Amino acids: CATSRDGQVANQPQHF.

By sample fraction, this clone is medium-sized. This rearrangement joins TRBV27 to TRBJ2-7, with 12 nucleotides matching TRBD2. CDR3 length: 15 amino acids. The V and J ends lost 3 bases and 4 bases, in that order; junction bases with no gene match: 4. Germline V gene sequence: CDR1 MNHEY, CDR2 SMNVEV (reference sequence). As DNA, the CDR3 is TGTGCCAGCAGTTTGAGACTAGCGGGAGTTTACGAGCAGTACTTC. Its translation is CASSLRLAGVYEQYF.

As DNA, the CDR3 is TGTGCCAGCAGTTTACGCGGAAGTGGAAACACCATATATTTT. Its protein product is CASSLRGSGNTIYF. The chain is built from TRBV27 and TRBJ1-3; no clear D gene. The CDR3 is 14 amino acids. The germline V and J ends were trimmed by 2 bases and 3 bases, with 8 bases remaining between them. From germline, CDR1 is MNHEY and CDR2 SMNVEV (reference sequence).

The CDR3, as DNA: TGTGCCAGCAGTGAATTCGGCTCCCCGGGAGCCGGGGAGCTGTTTTTT. Translation gives CASSEFGSPGAGELFF. The chain employs TRBV6-1 and TRBJ2-2, with D possibly matching TRBD2 (6 bases). Between the trimmed V and J ends, which lost 2 bases and 6 bases, there was a span of 16 bases. CDR1 is MNHNS, CDR2 SASEGT, per germline. This CDR3 is built from 16 residues.

This rearrangement joins TRBV6-1 to TRBJ1-2, with TRBD1 identical over 8 bases. CDR3 length: 13 residues. The V gene's germline CDR1 is MNHNS and CDR2 SASEGT. V dropped 3 bases and J dropped 5; count of bases not matched to a gene: 2. In DNA form, the CDR3 reads TGTGCCAGCAGTGAGACAGGGGTTTATGGCTACACCTTC. This sequence encodes CASSETGVYGYTF.